The next 23 T cell receptor beta chains were all read from a single sample in a study of blood T cell repertoires in COVID-19. Sequenced by immunoSEQ multiplex PCR; TCRdb stores in-frame clones only, minus some. The sample holds approximately 170,000 clones, about nine tenths seen once. The sample was peripheral blood. The origin of the receptors is a woman between 55 and 75 years old with COVID-19, enrolled during active disease.

This chain joins TRBV3-1 (or the pseudogene TRBV3-2) and TRBJ1-1; D gene uncertain. The CDR3 has 15 amino acids. Per the germline V gene, CDR1 is LGHDT and CDR2 is YNNKEL (reference sequence). The V and J ends lost 0 bases and 1 base respectively, with 9 bases between them. CDR3 DNA sequence: TGTGCCAGCAGCCAAGAGCTTGCAGGGAACACTGAAGCTTTCTTT. Translating it yields CASSQELAGNTEAFF.

The chain is built from TRBV10-3 and TRBJ2-5; 9 nucleotides align to TRBD1. This CDR3 has 14 residues. V dropped 6 bases and J dropped 5; count of bases not matched to a gene: 7. The germline gives CDR1 ENHRY, CDR2 SYGVKD. In nucleotides, the CDR3 is TGTGCCATCAGAGGGGACAGGGCCGGGGAGACCCAGTACTTC. Encoded protein: CAIRGDRAGETQYF.

The chain uses TRBV6-6 and TRBJ1-1, with 9 bases fitting TRBD1. The CDR3 loop spans 14 amino acids. CDR1 MNHNY and CDR2 SVGAGI come from the germline V gene (reference sequence). Trimming cost V 6 bases and J 0 bases; bases outside gene matches: 2. The CDR3 coding sequence is TGTGCCAGCAGCCGGGACAGGGTGAACACTGAAGCTTTCTTT. Its protein product is CASSRDRVNTEAFF.

V is TRBV14 and J is TRBJ2-1; TRBD2 aligns across 7 bases. Germline CDR1 SGHDN, CDR2 FVKESK. V trimming: 2 bases; J trimming: 6 bases; junction bases outside the gene matches: 19. The length of the CDR3 is 19 residues. In DNA, the CDR3 is TGTGCCAGCAGCCAAATAATGGGCGGGAGCGTTGGTAGGAGCAATGAGCAGTTCTTC. Protein: CASSQIMGGSVGRSNEQFF.

This chain links TRBV27 with TRBJ2-7, with TRBD2 matching 8 bases. CDR3 length: 15 amino acids. The V gene's germline CDR1 is MNHEY and CDR2 SMNVEV (reference sequence). Unmatched junction bases numbered 9, after V lost 5 bases and J lost 3 bases. The CDR3 coding sequence is TGTGCCAGCAGTCCCAGGGGTAGCGGGGTCTACGAGCAGTACTTC. Protein: CASSPRGSGVYEQYF.

This clone appeared once. The V call is TRBV6-2 or TRBV6-3, the J call TRBJ1-2, with a weak D call TRBD1 (6 bases). The CDR3 has 14 amino acids. Germline loops: CDR1 MNHEY, CDR2 SVGEGT. Trimming cost V 0 bases and J 4 bases, with 9 bases left between them. The CDR3 region has the DNA TGTGCCAGCAGTTACTCGAACAGGGCCTATGGCTACACCTTC. This gives the protein CASSYSNRAYGYTF.

The CDR3 DNA reads as TGTGCCACCATCGACAGGGAGATCTATGGCTACACCTTC. It yields the protein CATIDREIYGYTF. The chain is built from TRBV24-1 and TRBJ1-2, with 7 bases fitting TRBD1. The CDR3 totals 13 residues. The germline V gene has CDR1 KGHDR and CDR2 SFDVKD. The trim removed 8 bases at V and 4 bases at J, leaving 6 bases unmatched.

J is TRBJ1-5 and V is TRBV27, with TRBD1 identical over 9 bases. V was clipped by 5 bases and J by 5 bases; unmatched bases: 10. In germline, CDR1 is MNHEY, CDR2 SMNVEV (reference sequence). There are 16 residues in the CDR3. CDR3 amino acids: CASSPRQGGTDQPQHF. In DNA form, the CDR3 reads TGTGCCAGCAGTCCCAGACAGGGGGGGACCGATCAGCCCCAGCATTTT.

This sequence joins TRBV14 and TRBJ2-7; possibly TRBD1 for D (5 bases). The germline gives CDR1 SGHDN, CDR2 FVKESK. V dropped 0 bases and J dropped 7 bases, with 16 bases sitting between them. The CDR3 covers 15 residues. CDR3 DNA sequence: TGTGCCAGCAGCCAAGATCTGGTCAGGGCCGGTGAGCAGTACTTC. This sequence encodes CASSQDLVRAGEQYF.

The J gene is TRBJ2-7, the V gene TRBV4-3, with D maybe TRBD2 (6 bases). The CDR3 covers 16 residues. The ends were cut back, 3 bases at V and 0 bases at J, with 15 bases in the middle. Per the germline V gene, CDR1 is LGHNA and CDR2 is YSLEER. CDR3 sequence: CASSQVGTGSSYEQYF. CDR3 nucleotides: TGCGCCAGCAGCCAGGTTGGGACTGGCAGCTCCTACGAGCAGTACTTC.

The count of this clone is one. The chain has TRBV20-1 and TRBJ1-1, with 9 bases matching TRBD1. The CDR3 consists of 11 residues. Looked up from germline, CDR1 is DFQATT and CDR2 is SNEGSKA (reference sequence). V dropped 3 bases and J dropped 10; count of bases not matched to a gene: 3. The CDR3 region is CSASKTGGAFF. In DNA form, the CDR3 reads TGCAGTGCTAGCAAGACAGGGGGAGCTTTCTTT.

The rearrangement uses TRBV6-2 or TRBV6-3 and TRBJ1-3; D gene uncertain. With 2 bases removed from V and 0 bases from J, the gap between germline ends came to 8 bases. The length of the CDR3 is 15 residues. Germline-derived CDR1 and CDR2 are MNHEY and SVGEGT. The CDR3 sequence is CASSYGALSGNTIYF. CDR3 in DNA: TGTGCCAGCAGTTACGGAGCTCTCTCTGGAAACACCATATATTTT.

This chain uses TRBV29-1 with TRBJ1-5, with a weak D call TRBD1 (5 bases). Germline CDR1 SQVTM, CDR2 ANQGSEA. CDR3 length: 13 residues. Trimming took off 2 bases at V and 6 bases at J, with 11 bases between the two ends. The CDR3 protein is CSVEQGPGQPQHF. CDR3 DNA: TGCAGCGTTGAACAGGGCCCGGGTCAGCCCCAGCATTTT. Using reference TRBV29-1 and TRBJ1-5 for the parts outside the CDR3, the full variable domain is SAVISQKPSRDICQRGTSLTIQCQVDSQVTMMFWYRQQPGQSLTLIATANQGSEATYESGFVIDKFPISRPNLTFSTLTVSNMSPEDSSIYLCSVEQGPGQPQHFGDGTRLSIL.

The chain employs TRBV19 and TRBJ1-1; TRBD1 is a possible D gene (6 bases). V shed 7 bases and J shed 3 bases, with 18 bases lying between them. Germline CDR1 and CDR2: LNHDA and SQIVND (reference sequence). The CDR3 totals 15 residues. CDR3 coding DNA: TGTGCCAGTAACAAAGGGGGGGTACGATACACTGAAGCTTTCTTT. Protein sequence: CASNKGGVRYTEAFF.

The gene calls are TRBV11-3 and TRBJ1-2, with D perhaps matching TRBD1 (5 bases). V lost 5 bases to trimming and J lost 1 base, with 11 bases between them. Per germline, CDR1 SGHNT and CDR2 YENEEA. The CDR3 contains 14 residues. The CDR3 bases are TGTGCCAGCAGCACTGGGACTTTTAACTATGGCTACACCTTC. Its translation is CASSTGTFNYGYTF. The full variable domain, its missing parts supplied by reference TRBV11-3 and TRBJ1-2, is EAGVVQSPRYKIIEKKQPVAFWCNPISGHNTLYWYLQNLGQGPELLIRYENEEAVDDSQLPKDRFSAERLKGVDSTLKIQPAELGDSAVYLCASSTGTFNYGYTFGSGTRLTVV.

CDR3 in amino acids: CASRALVNTGELFF. CDR3 coding DNA: TGTGCCAGTAGGGCTCTAGTAAACACCGGGGAGCTGTTTTTT. The chain links TRBV19 to TRBJ2-2; D is ambiguous. This CDR3 is built from 14 residues. CDR1 and CDR2 from the germline V gene are LNHDA and SQIVND (reference sequence). V lost 6 bases and J lost 2, with 10 bases in between.

This clone was seen a few times. This chain uses TRBV7-2 with TRBJ1-6; 9 bases align to TRBD1. The J segment lost 4 bases and the V segment lost 5 bases, leaving 12 bases of the junction unmatched. Germline V gene sequence: CDR1 SGHTA, CDR2 FQGNSA. This CDR3 is built from 18 residues. The CDR3 DNA is TGTGCCAGCAGCATTCACCCGGACAGGGGATGGTATAATTCACCCCTCCACTTT. This codes for CASSIHPDRGWYNSPLHF.

The rearrangement joins TRBV6-5 to TRBJ1-1, with a possible D match to TRBD1 (6 bases). The V and J ends lost 6 bases and 0 bases respectively, with 11 bases between them. The germline CDR1 and CDR2 sequences are MNHEY and SVGAGI. The CDR3 sequence is 14 residues long. CDR3 protein: CASRRGGLNTEAFF. CDR3 nucleotides: TGTGCCAGCAGGCGAGGGGGATTGAACACTGAAGCTTTCTTT.

The V call is TRBV6-1, the J call TRBJ2-1; 9 bases map to TRBD2. This CDR3 region has 16 residues. The junction had 6 bases not matched to a gene; V was cut back by 4 bases and J by 2 bases. The germline V gene encodes CDR1 MNHNS and CDR2 SASEGT. The CDR3 spells CASSGSGRGTYNEQFF. CDR3 coding DNA: TGTGCCAGCAGTGGTAGCGGGAGAGGGACCTACAATGAGCAGTTCTTC.

The chain is built from TRBV24-1 and TRBJ2-1; TRBD2 matches 16 bases. Germline assignment: CDR1 KGHDR and CDR2 SFDVKD. The CDR3 length is 17 residues. V trimming: 4 bases; J trimming: 8 bases; junction bases outside the gene matches: 7. CDR3 in amino acids: CATSDPGTSGRAYEQFF. For the CDR3, the DNA is TGTGCCACCAGTGACCCGGGGACTAGCGGGAGGGCATATGAGCAGTTCTTC.

The chain recombines TRBV4-3 with TRBJ2-1; maybe TRBD1 (5 bases). Between the trimmed V and J ends, which lost 0 bases and 2 bases, there was a span of 14 bases. This CDR3 is built from 17 residues. Looked up from germline, CDR1 is LGHNA and CDR2 is YSLEER. CDR3 protein: CASSQDARGRTYNEQFF. Written as DNA, the CDR3 is TGCGCCAGCAGCCAAGATGCTAGGGGAAGAACCTACAATGAGCAGTTCTTC.

The V gene is TRBV2, the J gene TRBJ1-5; the D is unclear. Per the germline V gene, CDR1 is SNHLY and CDR2 is FYNNEI. This CDR3 has 14 amino acids. Trimming removed 4 bases from V and 0 bases from J, with 7 bases in between. The CDR3 protein is CASSAQYSNQPQHF. The CDR3 DNA reads TGTGCCAGCAGTGCACAGTATAGCAATCAGCCCCAGCATTTT.

The gene calls are TRBV10-2 and TRBJ2-2; possibly TRBD1 for D (6 bases). The V end was cut by 7 bases, the J end by 1 base, with 16 bases between. Germline V lookup: CDR1 WSHSY, CDR2 SAAADI. The CDR3 spans 16 residues. CDR3 sequence: CASTEERGQNTGELFF. The CDR3 bases are TGCGCCAGCACCGAAGAAAGGGGACAGAACACCGGGGAGCTGTTTTTT.